The 9 T cell receptor beta chains below all came from one sample that was sequenced in a study of blood T cells in healthy people across ages. A second PCR of roughly 7 to 11 cycles used a sample-barcoded 5' primer and a J-beta primer mix. From the 5' RACE reads, TCRdb called clonotypes with MiXCR, one entry per CDR3 protein. The table shows over 1,200,000 distinct CDR3 sequences, with roughly 64% occurring only once. The specimen was blood. The receptors shown here come from a man between 18 and 35 years old in good health.

Regarding this clonotype: Compared with germline, one end of the junction differs, possibly owing to a read error. The chain is built from TRBV18 and TRBJ2-1; perhaps TRBD2 as D (5 bases). The CDR3 runs to 15 residues. In germline, CDR1 is KGHSH, CDR2 LQKENI. The CDR3 protein is CASSPPRGSYDEQFF. CDR3 DNA sequence: TGTGCCAGCTCACCACCCAGAGGGTCCTACGATGAGCAGTTCTTC. The variable domain in full, completed from reference TRBV18 and TRBJ2-1, reads NAGVMQNPRHLVRRRGQEARLRCSPMKGHSHVYWYRQLPEEGLKFMVYLQKENIIDESGMPKERFSAEFPKEGPSILRIQQVVRGDSAAYFCASSPPRGSYDEQFFGPGTRLTVL.

There are a few counts of this clonotype. This chain joins TRBV27 and TRBJ2-7; D remains ambiguous. The CDR3 sequence is 13 residues long. V lost 5 bases and J 4 bases, leaving 12 bases between the germline ends. CDR1 is MNHEY and CDR2 is SMNVEV in the germline V gene (reference sequence). The CDR3 nucleotides read TGTGCCAGCAGTCTCCGGGCCCCTTACGAGCAGTACTTC. This translates into CASSLRAPYEQYF.

The chain employs TRBV7-6 and TRBJ1-4, with 8 positions matching TRBD1. V shed 1 base, J shed 7 bases, and the junction held 5 bases outside the gene matches. The CDR3 loop spans 15 amino acids. Germline V gives CDR1 SGHVS, CDR2 FNYEAQ. The CDR3 is CASSLVQDRVEKLFF. The CDR3 DNA reads as TGTGCCAGCAGCTTAGTCCAGGACAGGGTTGAAAAACTGTTTTTT.

The chain is built from TRBV29-1 and TRBJ2-5; the D is unclear. Trimming took off 5 bases at V and 2 bases at J, with 9 bases between the two ends. CDR1 and CDR2 (germline): SQVTM, ANQGSEA. This CDR3 is built from 12 residues. The CDR3 region has the DNA TGCAGCGTTCGGGTCAGTCAAGAGACCCAGTACTTC. This gives the protein CSVRVSQETQYF.

This chain connects TRBV11-2 to TRBJ2-3, with TRBD2 matching 13 bases. Germline V CDR1 and CDR2: SGHAT, FQNNGV. CDR3 length: 16 amino acids. V trimming: 5 bases; J trimming: 7 bases; junction bases outside the gene matches: 9. CDR3 coding DNA: TGTGCCAGCAGCCCAGGGACTAGCGGGGAGCCGCATACGCAGTATTTT. The encoded protein is CASSPGTSGEPHTQYF.

The V gene is TRBV27, the J gene TRBJ2-5; D possibly corresponds to TRBD1 (6 bases). The J call could be wrong; TRBJ2-7 is a better fit for the DNA end. The CDR3 is 14 residues long. From germline, CDR1 is MNHEY and CDR2 SMNVEV (reference sequence). The CDR3 DNA follows: TGTGCCAGCAGTTTACTAGGGGGTAATGACGAGCAGTACTTC. Its protein product is CASSLLGGNDEQYF.

J is TRBJ1-2 and V is TRBV7-2; D not resolved. Germline assignment: CDR1 SGHTA and CDR2 FQGNSA. The CDR3 sequence is 15 residues long. Trimming removed 1 base at V and 8 bases at J, with 17 bases between. The CDR3 spells CASSLDIGRAHGYTF. CDR3 nucleotide sequence: TGTGCCAGCAGCTTAGATATAGGACGAGCTCACGGCTACACCTTC.

Notes on this clonotype: An end of the junction differs from the germline gene, which may be a read error. V gene TRBV7-9 combines with J gene TRBJ2-7; D is perhaps TRBD1 or TRBD2 (5 bases each). Judging by the DNA end, TRBJ2-1 fits better; the J call may be wrong. CDR3 length equals 17 residues. Looked up from germline, CDR1 is SEHNR and CDR2 is FQNEAQ (reference sequence). DNA for the CDR3: TGTGCCAGCAGCTTATCCCCGGGGCAGGGCCTGTACAGTGAGCAGTTCTTC. Protein product: CASSLSPGQGLYSEQFF.

In its sample, this clonotype was seen a few times. This chain uses TRBV4-1 with TRBJ2-5; possibly TRBD1 for D (7 bases). Germline assignment: CDR1 MGHRA and CDR2 YSYEKL. Trimming shortened V by 4 bases and J by 2 bases, and 11 bases separated the two germline ends. The CDR3 is made up of 14 amino acids. The CDR3 spells CASSRGTDQETQYF. CDR3 bases: TGCGCCAGCAGCCGCGGGACAGATCAAGAGACCCAGTACTTC.